This T cell receptor beta chain originates from a study of a mutant IDH1 vaccine in newly diagnosed glioma. On the study more broadly: Treated patients, approximately 60% male and around 40% female, averaged about 40 years of age. Earlier treatment was radiotherapy, temozolomide, or both, with most getting both. General observations from the study: Variations in leading peripheral T cell clonotypes appeared to have no connection with pseudoprogression.

The time point here: baseline, week 1 (first vaccination visit). As to treatment: pre-vaccination baseline after standard-of-care therapy. There were new WHO grade 3 or 4 astrocytomas in the donors, and these were IDH1-mutant and ATRX-lost. TCRdb keeps only in-frame clones here, not all; method: immunoSEQ multiplex PCR. The sample has 65,000 to 70,000 clones, 86% seen once. The CDR3 contains 12 residues. Germline lookup yields CDR1 MNHEY and CDR2 SVGAGI. V was cut by 2 bases and J by 10 bases, with 9 bases left in between. This clone appeared once. What it binds is not known. This chain connects TRBV6-5 to TRBJ2-1; D remains unclear. This TCR was sampled from a man aged 25 to 40 with glioma. The starting material was PBMCs, obtained from a glioma patient treated with radiotherapy, temozolomide or both. CDR3 bases: TGTGCCAGCAGTTACGCTGGCGGAGAGCAGTTCTTC. This translates into CASSYAGGEQFF.